This T cell receptor beta chain was identified during a study of resident and recirculating memory T cells in vitiligo. Study-level information: Each patient gave two lesional and two nonlesional epidermal shave biopsies, plus PBMCs.

About this clone: No antigen is known for it.

This CDR3 is built from 18 residues. Germline loops: CDR1 SGHTS, CDR2 YDEGEE. The ends were cut back, 3 bases at V and 5 bases at J, with 26 bases in the middle. Assay used: immunoSEQ multiplex PCR; TCRdb lists only in-frame clones, some missing. The sample includes more than 70,000 clones, approximately 90% of them seen just once. Findings and limits, study-wide: Different lesions suggested infiltration by different T cell clones.

The sequenced sample was blood. This chain connects TRBV5-8 to TRBJ1-1; D might be TRBD1 (6 bases). The origin of this receptor is a male donor with vitiligo. CDR3 in DNA: TGTGCCAGCAGCTCACGCAGACAAGAAGGACAGAGGAGGACTGAAGCTTTCTTT. As protein: CASSSRRQEGQRRTEAFF. Full variable domain (rest looked up from reference TRBV5-8 and TRBJ1-1): EAGVTQSPTHLIKTRGQQATLRCSPISGHTSVYWYQQALGLGLQFLLWYDEGEERNRGNFPPRFSGRQFPNYSSELNVNALELEDSALYLCASSSRRQEGQRRTEAFFGQGTRLTVV.